Sequencing of this T cell receptor beta chain was carried out in a study of blood T cell repertoires in COVID-19. This clone has a handful of counts. Germline trimming cut 7 bases from V and 0 bases from J; bases unmatched to any gene: 4. Germline loops: CDR1 SGDLS, CDR2 YYNGEE. The CDR3 consists of 14 residues. The protocol was immunoSEQ multiplex PCR, while the TCRdb copy is restricted to in-frame clones and leaves out a portion. There are some 73,000 clones in the sample; about 73% occur only once, and over 20% lies in the top ten. Sequencing input: peripheral blood. This TCR came from a man aged 60-69 years with acute or convalescent COVID-19. The chain combines TRBV9 with TRBJ1-1, with 9 bases identical to TRBD1. CDR3 region: CASDGTGMNTEAFF. CDR3 nucleotide sequence: TGTGCCAGCGACGGGACAGGGATGAACACTGAAGCTTTCTTT.